This is a list of T cell receptor beta chains from one sample in a study of OX40 agonist ivuxolimab in advanced cancers. This table comes from immunoSEQ multiplex PCR, and its TCRdb copy is limited to in-frame clones, with some not included. The sample includes about 130,000 clones, just over 90% seen only once; the top ten take more than 1%. This material consisted of CD4+ or CD8+ T cells sorted from blood, taken in a trial of the OX40 agonist ivuxolimab. These receptor sequences come from an adult with an advanced solid tumor such as melanoma, head and neck, liver or kidney cancer. Each CDR3 is given with its conserved first and last residue. D genes are given only for firm matches. Not all rows give a size; the values are once, few, many and, for expanded clones, a class.

V gene: TRBV5-6; J gene: TRBJ1-2; D gene: NA; clone size: NA; CDR3 DNA: TGTGCCAGCAGCTTACGGGATCTGTACTACACCTTC; CDR3 protein: CASSLRDLYYTF
V gene: TRBV7-9; J gene: TRBJ1-3; D gene: NA; clone size: NA; CDR3 DNA: TGTGCCAGCAGCTTATGGCGGGGGCTTGGAAACACCATATATTTT; CDR3 protein: CASSLWRGLGNTIYF
V gene: TRBV14; J gene: TRBJ2-7; D gene: TRBD1; clone size: NA; CDR3 DNA: TGTGCCAGCGGGGCAGGGGGCTACGAGCAGTACTTC; CDR3 protein: CASGAGGYEQYF
V gene: TRBV20-1; J gene: TRBJ2-2; D gene: NA; clone size: NA; CDR3 DNA: TGCAGTGCCCTGGACCGACTGCAGCTGTTTTTT; CDR3 protein: CSALDRLQLFF
V gene: TRBV7-2; J gene: TRBJ2-3; D gene: NA; clone size: NA; CDR3 DNA: TGTGCCAGCAGCTACATCTGGGGGGTAGGCACAGATACGCAGTATTTT; CDR3 protein: CASSYIWGVGTDTQYF
V gene: TRBV7-3; J gene: TRBJ2-7; D gene: NA; clone size: NA; CDR3 DNA: TGTGCCAGCAGCTTAGCCGAACGGGACTTCTCCTACGAGCAGTACTTC; CDR3 protein: CASSLAERDFSYEQYF
V gene: TRBV6-5; J gene: TRBJ1-2; D gene: NA; clone size: NA; CDR3 DNA: TGTGCCAGCAGTTCCCGCCGGACGGCTTATGGCTACACCTTC; CDR3 protein: CASSSRRTAYGYTF
V gene: TRBV4-2; J gene: TRBJ2-7; D gene: NA; clone size: NA; CDR3 DNA: TGTGCCAGCAGCTCCGGGACGCTCTCCTACGAGCAGTACTTC; CDR3 protein: CASSSGTLSYEQYF
V gene: TRBV7-2; J gene: TRBJ2-6; D gene: NA; clone size: NA; CDR3 DNA: TGTGCCAGCAGCTTAGACGGGCTAGCTGGGGCCAACGTCCTGACTTTC; CDR3 protein: CASSLDGLAGANVLTF
V gene: TRBV30; J gene: TRBJ2-5; D gene: TRBD2; clone size: NA; CDR3 DNA: TGTGCCACTTACCTAGGCGGGCTAGCGGGCAGGCTCCAAGAGACCCAGTACTTC; CDR3 protein: CATYLGGLAGRLQETQYF
V gene: TRBV5-4; J gene: TRBJ2-7; D gene: NA; clone size: NA; CDR3 DNA: TGTGCCAGCAGCTTCTCGACGGGATCCTACGAGCAGTACTTC; CDR3 protein: CASSFSTGSYEQYF
V gene: TRBV27; J gene: TRBJ1-1; D gene: TRBD1; clone size: NA; CDR3 DNA: TGTGCCAGCAGTTTTGGAGGGGGACGGGACAGGGGAATGGTGGCTGAAGCTTTCTTT; CDR3 protein: CASSFGGGRDRGMVAEAFF
V gene: TRBV7-6; J gene: TRBJ2-1; D gene: TRBD1; clone size: NA; CDR3 DNA: TGTGCCAGCAGCTCGGGACAGGGAAACTTCAATGAGCAGTTCTTC; CDR3 protein: CASSSGQGNFNEQFF
V gene: TRBV7-2; J gene: TRBJ2-7; D gene: NA; clone size: NA; CDR3 DNA: TGTGCCAGCAGCAAGGCGCAATCCTACGAGCAGTACTTC; CDR3 protein: CASSKAQSYEQYF
V gene: TRBV7-2; J gene: TRBJ2-7; D gene: NA; clone size: NA; CDR3 DNA: TGTGCCAGCAGAGGTACGGCCTACGAGCAGTACTTC; CDR3 protein: CASRGTAYEQYF
V gene: TRBV5-4; J gene: TRBJ2-3; D gene: TRBD2; clone size: NA; CDR3 DNA: TGTGCCAGCAGTATTCCGGGGGGAGGCCCTAGCACAGATACGCAGTATTTT; CDR3 protein: CASSIPGGGPSTDTQYF
V gene: TRBV18; J gene: TRBJ1-1; D gene: NA; clone size: NA; CDR3 DNA: TGTGCCAGCTCACTTAACAGAGGAACAATGAACACTGAAGCTTTCTTT; CDR3 protein: CASSLNRGTMNTEAFF
V gene: TRBV14; J gene: TRBJ1-6; D gene: NA; clone size: few; CDR3 DNA: TGTGCCAGCAGCCACCAAAGCTGGTTCTATAATTCACCCCTCCACTTT; CDR3 protein: CASSHQSWFYNSPLHF
V gene: TRBV5-1; J gene: TRBJ1-5; D gene: NA; clone size: NA; CDR3 DNA: TGCGCCAGCAGCTCGGAAGGGATGAGCAATCAGCCCCAGCATTTT; CDR3 protein: CASSSEGMSNQPQHF
V gene: TRBV7-2; J gene: TRBJ1-1; D gene: TRBD1; clone size: NA; CDR3 DNA: TGTGCCAGCAGCACCCGGACAGGGTGGATGAACACTGAAGCTTTCTTT; CDR3 protein: CASSTRTGWMNTEAFF
V gene: TRBV6-5; J gene: TRBJ2-3; D gene: NA; clone size: NA; CDR3 DNA: TGTGCCAGCAGCCCCGACAGAAAAACAGATACGCAGTATTTT; CDR3 protein: CASSPDRKTDTQYF
V gene: TRBV6-5; J gene: TRBJ2-4; D gene: NA; clone size: NA; CDR3 DNA: TGTGCCAGCAGCTCAGGGACCCTAGCCAAAAACATTCAGTACTTC; CDR3 protein: CASSSGTLAKNIQYF
V gene: TRBV2; J gene: TRBJ1-2; D gene: NA; clone size: NA; CDR3 DNA: TGTGCCAGCAGGTTTATCGTCGCTAACTATGGCTACACCTTC; CDR3 protein: CASRFIVANYGYTF
V gene: TRBV18; J gene: TRBJ2-3; D gene: NA; clone size: few; CDR3 DNA: TGTGCCAGCTCACCTTCTAGGGGCACAGATACGCAGTATTTT; CDR3 protein: CASSPSRGTDTQYF
V gene: TRBV5-1; J gene: TRBJ1-5; D gene: NA; clone size: NA; CDR3 DNA: TGCGCCAGCAGCTTGGCGTCGGGAGGCAATCAGCCCCAGCATTTT; CDR3 protein: CASSLASGGNQPQHF
V gene: TRBV5-1; J gene: TRBJ2-5; D gene: TRBD2; clone size: NA; CDR3 DNA: TGCGCCAGCGGCCCCGGGGGGGCTGGAGAGACCCAGTACTTC; CDR3 protein: CASGPGGAGETQYF
V gene: TRBV29-1; J gene: TRBJ2-3; D gene: NA; clone size: NA; CDR3 DNA: TGCAGCGTTGAGTCGAGGAGCGGGTATACGCAGTATTTT; CDR3 protein: CSVESRSGYTQYF
V gene: TRBV7-8; J gene: TRBJ1-6; D gene: TRBD1; clone size: NA; CDR3 DNA: TGTGCCAGCAGCATCGGACAGGGCAACTATAATTCACCCCTCCACTTT; CDR3 protein: CASSIGQGNYNSPLHF
V gene: TRBV11-1; J gene: TRBJ2-1; D gene: TRBD2; clone size: NA; CDR3 DNA: TGTGCCAGCAGACTTCCCCTAGCGGGCTCCTACAATGAGCAGTTCTTC; CDR3 protein: CASRLPLAGSYNEQFF
V gene: TRBV5-1; J gene: TRBJ1-2; D gene: NA; clone size: NA; CDR3 DNA: TGCGCCAGCAGCTTGGACCTAACAGGGATTATTGGCTACACCTTC; CDR3 protein: CASSLDLTGIIGYTF
V gene: TRBV7-3; J gene: TRBJ1-2; D gene: NA; clone size: NA; CDR3 DNA: TGTGCCAGCAGCTTAGGGCCAGGGAACGGCTACACCTTC; CDR3 protein: CASSLGPGNGYTF
V gene: TRBV4-3; J gene: TRBJ2-7; D gene: NA; clone size: NA; CDR3 DNA: TGCGCCAGCAGCCAAGAACGAGGGGTGCCCTACGAGCAGTACTTC; CDR3 protein: CASSQERGVPYEQYF
V gene: TRBV27; J gene: TRBJ1-2; D gene: NA; clone size: once; CDR3 DNA: TGTGCCAGCAGTTTAGGGCCAAGGGCGGATGGCTACACCTTC; CDR3 protein: CASSLGPRADGYTF
V gene: TRBV7-7; J gene: TRBJ1-2; D gene: NA; clone size: once; CDR3 DNA: TGTGCCAGCAGCCCAATTGATAAGGGCTTCTATGGCTACACCTTC; CDR3 protein: CASSPIDKGFYGYTF